This T cell receptor beta chain was identified in a study of spatial heterogeneity in lung cancer. As for the study in general: Among detected sequences, beta-chain ones consistently exceeded alpha-chain ones in number. Study results and caveats: Ubiquitous expanded tumor TCRs surfaced in blood more at resection than they did at follow-up.

TCRdb reprocessed the 5' RACE reads via MiXCR and lists one record per CDR3 protein. The table lists approximately 92,000 distinct CDR3 sequences, about an eighth of them singletons. CDR1 is SGHTS and CDR2 is YDEGEE in the germline V gene. CDR3 length: 14 residues. Trimming removed 4 bases at V and 3 bases at J, with 11 bases between. Time point indicated: sample taken at primary tumor resection. Unsorted whole RNA samples from tumor, nontumor lung or frozen PBMC were sequenced. The table lists this clonotype with a few counts. Its antigen is still unknown. The source was PBMCs, collected at surgery. The receptor was isolated from a male donor with early-stage non-small cell lung cancer. The V gene is TRBV5-8, the J gene TRBJ1-5; possible D gene TRBD1, 5 bases. The CDR3 is CASSPWGANQPQHF. CDR3 bases: TGTGCCAGCAGCCCCTGGGGCGCCAATCAGCCCCAGCATTTT.